This T cell receptor (beta chain) stems from a study of OX40 agonist ivuxolimab in advanced cancers. For the study at large: Partial responses occurred in three patients (one hepatocellular carcinoma, two cutaneous melanoma). Study-wide results and caveats: Clonal expansion in partial responders at 0.1-3.0 mg/kg ranked among the lowest. The antigens recognized by the expanded peripheral T cells, that is their antigen specificity, were not determined. At doses 0.1 to 3.0 mg/kg, CD4+ and CD8+ clones expanded.

A word on this clone: As yet, its antigen is unknown.

From germline, CDR1 is SGHAT and CDR2 FQNNGV. Trimming stripped 5 bases from V and 4 bases from J, with 9 bases between. This CDR3 spans 12 amino acids. The table came from immunoSEQ multiplex PCR; TCRdb's copy has only in-frame clones and leaves some out. The sample has some 60,000 clones; approximately 90% are singletons. The J gene is TRBJ2-7, the V gene TRBV11-2, with TRBD1 as a possible D gene (5 bases). This receptor was obtained from an adult with an advanced solid tumor such as melanoma, head and neck, liver or kidney cancer. This sample comprised CD4+ or CD8+ T cells sorted from blood, obtained in a trial of the OX40 agonist ivuxolimab. CDR3 in amino acids: CASSPGFYEQYF. CDR3 nucleotides: TGTGCCAGCAGCCCAGGGTTTTACGAGCAGTACTTC.